Listed below are T cell receptor beta chains from one sample, sequenced in a study of OX40 agonist ivuxolimab in advanced cancers. Method: immunoSEQ multiplex PCR; TCRdb's copy keeps in-frame clones and lacks some. The repertoire holds about 24,000 clones, with 85% as singletons. The material was CD4+ or CD8+ T cells sorted from blood, obtained in a trial of the OX40 agonist ivuxolimab. The receptors originated from an adult with an advanced solid tumor such as melanoma, head and neck, liver or kidney cancer. Each CDR3 is given with its conserved first and last residue. Fields, in order: V gene, J gene, D gene, clone size, CDR3 DNA, CDR3 protein. A D gene is named only where the DNA matches it firmly. Where a row states a size, it is once, few, many or the class of an expanded clone; other rows omit it.

v_call: TRBV20-1; j_call: TRBJ2-3; d_call: .; clone_size: .; cdr3_nt: TGCAGTGCGCTAGTGACAGATACGCAGTATTTT; cdr3_aa: CSALVTDTQYF
v_call: TRBV7-9; j_call: TRBJ1-2; d_call: .; clone_size: few; cdr3_nt: TGTGCCAGTAGTAAGGGGAAAGGTGGCTATGGCTACACCTTC; cdr3_aa: CASSKGKGGYGYTF
v_call: TRBV7-7; j_call: TRBJ2-5; d_call: .; clone_size: .; cdr3_nt: TGTGCTAGCAGCTCATCAGTGAGCCAAGAGACCCAGTACTTC; cdr3_aa: CASSSSVSQETQYF
v_call: TRBV7-3; j_call: TRBJ1-5; d_call: .; clone_size: .; cdr3_nt: TGTGCCAGCAGCCTCCTACCCGAGGGTCCCCAGCATTTT; cdr3_aa: CASSLLPEGPQHF
v_call: TRBV5-1; j_call: TRBJ1-5; d_call: TRBD1; clone_size: .; cdr3_nt: TGCGCCAGCAGCTTAGGGACAGGGGGGAATCAGCCCCAGCATTTT; cdr3_aa: CASSLGTGGNQPQHF
v_call: TRBV2; j_call: TRBJ1-2; d_call: TRBD1; clone_size: .; cdr3_nt: TGTGCCAGCGGAAAACAAGGACAGGGCCTTTATGGCTACACCTTC; cdr3_aa: CASGKQGQGLYGYTF
v_call: TRBV29-1; j_call: TRBJ2-6; d_call: .; clone_size: .; cdr3_nt: TGCAGCGCCTTAGCTCCCGCGTCTGGGGCCAACGTCCTGACTTTC; cdr3_aa: CSALAPASGANVLTF
v_call: TRBV4-3; j_call: TRBJ2-1; d_call: .; clone_size: .; cdr3_nt: TGCGCCAGCAGCCAGACCAATGAGCAGTTCTTC; cdr3_aa: CASSQTNEQFF
v_call: TRBV6-6; j_call: TRBJ2-7; d_call: .; clone_size: .; cdr3_nt: TGTGCCAGCCTCCAGACCCATCGTACCTACGAGCAGTACTTC; cdr3_aa: CASLQTHRTYEQYF
v_call: TRBV29-1; j_call: TRBJ2-3; d_call: .; clone_size: .; cdr3_nt: TGCAGCGTGAGGGGTCCTACCGATACGCAGTATTTT; cdr3_aa: CSVRGPTDTQYF
v_call: TRBV4-3; j_call: TRBJ2-1; d_call: .; clone_size: .; cdr3_nt: TGCGCCAGCAGCCAAGATGCGGTGGGAGAGGAGCAGTTCTTC; cdr3_aa: CASSQDAVGEEQFF
v_call: TRBV5-8; j_call: TRBJ2-1; d_call: TRBD1; clone_size: .; cdr3_nt: TGTGCCAGCAGCGGGACAGGGACCTACAATGAGCAGTTCTTC; cdr3_aa: CASSGTGTYNEQFF
v_call: TRBV5-1; j_call: TRBJ2-7; d_call: .; clone_size: .; cdr3_nt: TGCGCCAGCAGCTTGGAGGGGACACCCGAGCAGTACTTC; cdr3_aa: CASSLEGTPEQYF
v_call: TRBV7-9; j_call: TRBJ1-2; d_call: .; clone_size: few; cdr3_nt: TGTGCCAGCAGCTTAGATGCAGCGAGTGGCTACACCTTC; cdr3_aa: CASSLDAASGYTF
v_call: TRBV25-1; j_call: TRBJ2-7; d_call: TRBD2; clone_size: .; cdr3_nt: TGTGCCAGCAGTGACGTAGCGGGAGGGCCTCGGGAGCAGTACTTC; cdr3_aa: CASSDVAGGPREQYF
v_call: TRBV19; j_call: TRBJ1-2; d_call: .; clone_size: few; cdr3_nt: TGTGCCAGTAGTATAACACAATACTATGGCTACACCTTC; cdr3_aa: CASSITQYYGYTF
v_call: TRBV11-1; j_call: TRBJ2-7; d_call: TRBD2; clone_size: .; cdr3_nt: TGTGCCAGCAGCGCGAGACTAGCGGGAGTCCACGAGCAGTACTTC; cdr3_aa: CASSARLAGVHEQYF
v_call: TRBV7-8; j_call: TRBJ2-7; d_call: TRBD2; clone_size: .; cdr3_nt: TGTGCCAGCTCGTTAAGCCGACTAGCGAATTACGAGCAGTACTTC; cdr3_aa: CASSLSRLANYEQYF
v_call: TRBV19; j_call: TRBJ1-2; d_call: .; clone_size: .; cdr3_nt: TGTGCCAGTAGTCCCCGGGCCAACTACTATGGCTACACCTTC; cdr3_aa: CASSPRANYYGYTF
v_call: TRBV11-3; j_call: TRBJ2-1; d_call: .; clone_size: .; cdr3_nt: TGTGCCAGCAGCTTACTCGCGGTGTCCTACAATGAGCAGTTCTTC; cdr3_aa: CASSLLAVSYNEQFF
v_call: TRBV4-3; j_call: TRBJ2-1; d_call: .; clone_size: .; cdr3_nt: TGCGCCAGCAGCCAGGAACCGACTGTCTACAATGAGCAGTTCTTC; cdr3_aa: CASSQEPTVYNEQFF
v_call: TRBV29-1; j_call: TRBJ1-2; d_call: .; clone_size: .; cdr3_nt: TGCAGCGTTGGCGACACATCCTATGGCTACACCTTC; cdr3_aa: CSVGDTSYGYTF
v_call: TRBV7-9; j_call: TRBJ2-7; d_call: TRBD1; clone_size: .; cdr3_nt: TGTGCCAGCAGCCCCGGACAGGGGCCCTACGAGCAGTACTTC; cdr3_aa: CASSPGQGPYEQYF
v_call: TRBV11-3; j_call: TRBJ1-1; d_call: .; clone_size: once; cdr3_nt: TGTGCCAGCAGCTTAGACGGCGGGGGGACCAAAGACACTGAAGCTTTCTTT; cdr3_aa: CASSLDGGGTKDTEAFF
v_call: TRBV6-6; j_call: TRBJ1-6; d_call: .; clone_size: .; cdr3_nt: TGTGCCAGCACTCTACGCGGGTTCCGATCACCCCTCCACTTT; cdr3_aa: CASTLRGFRSPLHF
v_call: TRBV4-1; j_call: TRBJ1-5; d_call: TRBD1; clone_size: .; cdr3_nt: TGCGCCAGCAGCCGGGTTGACAGGGAATCAGGCCCCCAGCATTTT; cdr3_aa: CASSRVDRESGPQHF
v_call: TRBV5-1; j_call: TRBJ2-5; d_call: TRBD1; clone_size: .; cdr3_nt: TGCGCCAGCAGCTTTGACAGGGGGCGGCAGACCCAGTACTTC; cdr3_aa: CASSFDRGRQTQYF